This TCR beta chain was captured in a study of blood T cell repertoires in COVID-19. Study in general: Acute and convalescent COVID-19 samples came from the United States, Italy and Spain.

This clone appeared a few times. Per germline, CDR1 SGHRS and CDR2 YFSETQ. The V end lost 4 bases, the J end lost 4 bases, and 9 bases lay between the germline ends. The CDR3 has 13 residues. In the original processing: Counts of nucleated cells, estimated from reference gene primer amplification, were obtained. Data came from immunoSEQ multiplex PCR; TCRdb stores just in-frame clones and leaves some out. V, J and clone size were drawn from that table, and D and trimming were deduced from the DNA. The sample has some 400,000 clones; more than 75% are singletons. Material: PBMCs or T cells enriched from blood (not recorded which). This clonotype was sampled from a man aged 30 to 39 who had recovered from COVID-19. The chain uses TRBV5-1 and TRBJ2-1; D perhaps matches TRBD2 (6 bases). The CDR3 is CASSQEGYNEQFF. The CDR3 nucleotides read TGCGCCAGCAGCCAGGAGGGGTACAATGAGCAGTTCTTC.